Below are 29 T cell receptor beta chains sequenced from a single sample in a study of glioma-infiltrating T cells after dendritic cell vaccination. The time point: after dendritic cell vaccination, including at tumor progression/relapse. Sequencing used immunoSEQ multiplex PCR; TCRdb keeps in-frame clones, though not all of them. The profile shows some 60,000 clones, about 86% of them singletons. The material was blood, obtained after dendritic cell vaccination. Every receptor here comes from a human donor with glioblastoma.

The V gene is TRBV30, the J gene TRBJ1-5, with D perhaps TRBD1 (6 bases). Trimming cost V 1 base and J 4 bases, with 14 bases left between them. In germline, CDR1 is GTSNPN, CDR2 SVGIG (reference sequence). The CDR3 covers 15 residues. The DNA of the CDR3 is TGTGCCTGGAGTGACAGGGAGAGGGGGAATCAGCCCCAGCATTTT. Its protein product is CAWSDRERGNQPQHF.

In this sample, this clone turned up a few times. This chain links TRBV11-1 with TRBJ1-6; D perhaps matches TRBD1 (6 bases). Germline V gene sequence: CDR1 SGHAT, CDR2 FQDESV (reference sequence). The CDR3 spans 15 residues. V lost 3 bases to trimming and J lost 9 bases, with 15 bases between them. CDR3 region: CASSFSGTSGSPLHF. The DNA for the CDR3 is TGTGCCAGCAGCTTTTCCGGGACAAGTGGTTCACCCCTCCACTTT.

This chain joins TRBV30 and TRBJ1-2; the match to TRBD1 covers 7 bases. The germline gives CDR1 GTSNPN, CDR2 SVGIG (reference sequence). V gave up 5 bases and J gave up 8 bases; unmatched junction bases: 11. CDR3 length: 13 amino acids. The CDR3 nucleotides are TGTGCCTGGGCTTTAAAGGGGGCGAGGGGCTACACCTTC. This sequence encodes CAWALKGARGYTF.

This chain joins TRBV7-9 and TRBJ1-2; no reliable D call. Trimming cost V 7 bases and J 3 bases, with 12 bases left between them. The CDR3 sequence is 13 residues long. Germline assignment: CDR1 SEHNR and CDR2 FQNEAQ (reference sequence). CDR3: CASIPPGDYGYTF. DNA for the CDR3: TGTGCCAGCATCCCCCCCGGTGACTATGGCTACACCTTC.

The chain's CDR3 is CAWSIVRARETQYF. DNA for the CDR3: TGTGCCTGGAGCATTGTCAGGGCCCGGGAGACCCAGTACTTC. V is TRBV30 and J is TRBJ2-5; D possibly corresponds to TRBD1 (5 bases). This CDR3 region has 14 residues. V lost 3 bases and J lost 5, with 16 bases in between. The germline V gene encodes CDR1 GTSNPN and CDR2 SVGIG (reference sequence).

This clone was counted a single time. The chain uses TRBV2 and TRBJ1-5; 8 bases line up with TRBD1. The CDR3 has 13 residues. Germline-derived CDR1 and CDR2 are SNHLY and FYNNEI. J gave up 3 bases and V 6 bases, and 1 base lay outside the gene matches. The CDR3 protein is CASRGQVNQPQHF. CDR3 bases: TGTGCCAGCAGGGGACAGGTCAATCAGCCCCAGCATTTT.

This sequence joins TRBV25-1 and TRBJ1-1; 8 bases agree with TRBD1. This CDR3 has 15 residues. V lost 4 bases to trimming and J lost 1 base; unmatched junction nucleotides: 5. The germline V gene encodes CDR1 MGHDK and CDR2 SYGVNS. The CDR3 region is CASSASGTGNTEAFF. DNA of the CDR3: TGTGCCAGCAGTGCCTCCGGGACAGGGAACACTGAAGCTTTCTTT.

This chain joins TRBV30 and TRBJ2-3, with D perhaps TRBD1 (5 bases). The V end lost 5 bases, the J end lost 0 bases, and 15 bases lay between the germline ends. The germline CDR1 and CDR2 sequences are GTSNPN and SVGIG (reference sequence). The length of the CDR3 is 15 residues. CDR3 region: CAWGKGSSSTDTQYF. DNA for the CDR3: TGTGCCTGGGGGAAGGGGTCTTCTAGCACAGATACGCAGTATTTT. Drawing the rest from reference TRBV30 and TRBJ2-3, the complete variable domain is SQTIHQWPATLVQPVGSPLSLECTVEGTSNPNLYWYRQAAGRGLQLLFYSVGIGQISSEVPQNLSASRPQDRQFILSSKKLLLSDSGFYLCAWGKGSSSTDTQYFGPGTRLTVL.

The CDR3 reads CASSFTYSSNTEAFF. CDR3 DNA sequence: TGTGCCAGCAGTTTCACTTACTCCTCGAACACTGAAGCTTTCTTT. The rearrangement uses TRBV27 and TRBJ1-1, with D uncertain. Looked up from germline, CDR1 is MNHEY and CDR2 is SMNVEV (reference sequence). The CDR3 consists of 15 residues. V was cut by 3 bases and J by 1 base, with 12 bases left in between.

The chain recombines TRBV6-1 with TRBJ2-3, with TRBD1 identical over 10 bases. CDR3 length: 15 residues. CDR1 MNHNS and CDR2 SASEGT come from the germline V gene. J gave up 1 base and V 7 bases, and 5 bases lay outside the gene matches. The CDR3 is CASKGQGVRTDTQYF. CDR3 bases: TGTGCCAGCAAAGGACAGGGGGTCCGCACAGATACGCAGTATTTT.

The rearrangement joins TRBV5-8 to TRBJ1-1, with D perhaps TRBD1 (5 bases). Germline lookup yields CDR1 SGHTS and CDR2 YDEGEE. Trimming took off 0 bases at V and 4 bases at J, with 10 bases between the two ends. CDR3 length: 14 amino acids. The CDR3 sequence is CASSLVGQSTEAFF. CDR3 bases: TGTGCCAGCAGCTTGGTGGGGCAGAGCACTGAAGCTTTCTTT.

CDR3 nucleotides: TGTGCCTGGAATCCGGGACAGGGGGCTCAAGGCTACACCTTC. This encodes CAWNPGQGAQGYTF. The chain has TRBV30 and TRBJ1-2; 12 bases align to TRBD1. V trimming: 4 bases; J trimming: 8 bases; junction bases outside the gene matches: 8. The CDR3 is made up of 14 amino acids. Germline V gene sequence: CDR1 GTSNPN, CDR2 SVGIG (reference sequence).

The chain combines TRBV4-1 with TRBJ2-1; possible D gene TRBD2, 6 bases. The germline CDR1 and CDR2 sequences are MGHRA and YSYEKL. This CDR3 is built from 16 residues. The ends were cut back, 1 base at V and 3 bases at J, with 13 bases in the middle. This CDR3 is CASSQVRLVVYNEQFF. The CDR3 region has the DNA TGCGCCAGCAGCCAAGTAAGACTAGTGGTCTACAATGAGCAGTTCTTC.

The J gene is TRBJ2-1, the V gene TRBV5-1, with TRBD2 identical over 11 bases. The CDR3 length is 19 residues. Trimming cost V 0 bases and J 7 bases; bases outside gene matches: 15. CDR1 is SGHRS and CDR2 is YFSETQ in the germline V gene. The CDR3 DNA sequence: TGCGCCAGCAGCTTGGGCCTAGCGGGGGGCAAGCCCTTTGGGAATGAGCAGTTCTTC. Amino acids: CASSLGLAGGKPFGNEQFF.

This clone came up a few times. CDR3 nucleotides: TGCGCCAGCAGCCAAGTGGGGAGGCCCGATACGCAGTATTTT. Translating gives CASSQVGRPDTQYF. The rearrangement uses TRBV4-3 and TRBJ2-3; possible D gene TRBD2, 6 bases. Trimming cost V 1 base and J 6 bases, with 11 bases left between them. There are 14 residues in the CDR3. From germline, CDR1 is LGHNA and CDR2 YSLEER.

The rearrangement joins TRBV11-2 to TRBJ1-6; a weak D match, TRBD1 (5 bases). This CDR3 is 15 amino acids long. V lost 5 bases and J 8 bases, leaving 16 bases between the germline ends. Germline V gives CDR1 SGHAT, CDR2 FQNNGV. DNA for the CDR3: TGTGCCAGCAGCCTCCGCGGGACGGAGGATTCACCCCTCCACTTT. The encoded protein is CASSLRGTEDSPLHF. Filled out from reference TRBV11-2 and TRBJ1-6, the complete variable domain reads EAGVAQSPRYKIIEKRQSVAFWCNPISGHATLYWYQQILGQGPKLLIQFQNNGVVDDSQLPKDRFSAERLKGVDSTLKIQPAKLEDSAVYLCASSLRGTEDSPLHFGNGTRLTVT.

This clone was detected a few times. The chain combines TRBV19 with TRBJ1-4; 7 bases are a match to TRBD1. The CDR3 sequence is 14 residues long. V shed 6 bases and J 7 bases; nucleotides not matched to a gene: 8. Germline CDR1 and CDR2: LNHDA and SQIVND (reference sequence). For the CDR3, the DNA is TGTGCCAGTAGCCTACAGGGGATACGTGAAAAACTGTTTTTT. Translated: CASSLQGIREKLFF.

The chain couples TRBV7-2 to TRBJ2-4; TRBD1 aligns across 7 bases. CDR1 and CDR2 (germline): SGHTA, FQGNSA. CDR3 length: 14 amino acids. Trimming removed 5 bases from V and 6 bases from J; junction bases left unmatched: 7. The CDR3 coding sequence is TGTGCCAGCAGCCCACAGGGGCGCGCAAACATTCAGTACTTC. Protein product: CASSPQGRANIQYF.

The chain has TRBV27 and TRBJ2-5; possibly TRBD1 for D (6 bases). Germline values: CDR1 MNHEY, CDR2 SMNVEV (reference sequence). V dropped 5 bases and J dropped 4 bases, with 11 bases sitting between them. The CDR3 is made up of 13 amino acids. The CDR3 protein is CASSLGAIETQYF. DNA of the CDR3: TGTGCCAGCAGTCTGGGGGCAATAGAGACCCAGTACTTC.

The chain uses TRBV9 and TRBJ1-2; 7 nucleotides agree with TRBD1. This CDR3 spans 15 amino acids. CDR1 is SGDLS and CDR2 is YYNGEE in the germline V gene. V shed 5 bases and J 0 bases; nucleotides not matched to a gene: 7. For the CDR3, the DNA is TGTGCCAGCAGTATTACAGGGGCTTCTAACTATGGCTACACCTTC. Translated, it gives CASSITGASNYGYTF.

This clone has just a few counts. This chain links TRBV2 with TRBJ1-4; TRBD1 agrees at 9 bases. In germline, CDR1 is SNHLY, CDR2 FYNNEI. After removal of 8 bases from V and 4 bases from J, the junction contained 8 bases not matched to a gene. CDR3 length: 15 residues. The CDR3 DNA follows: TGTGCCAGCCACTCTGTGGGACAGGGTAATGAAAAACTGTTTTTT. Translated: CASHSVGQGNEKLFF.

Of note for this clone: One end of the junction varies from germline; a read error may be responsible. The chain joins TRBV18 to TRBJ2-5; D unresolved. Germline loops: CDR1 KGHSH, CDR2 LQKENI. The CDR3 sequence is 13 residues long. CDR3 coding DNA: TGTGCCAGCTCATCACCGAACACCCTGGAGCAGTACTTC. Protein: CASSSPNTLEQYF.

V is TRBV10-2 and J is TRBJ1-4; D might be TRBD1 (5 bases). The V and J ends lost 0 bases and 8 bases respectively, with 13 bases between them. The CDR3 contains 15 residues. Germline CDR1 and CDR2: WSHSY and SAAADI. Here the CDR3 DNA reads TGCGCCAGCAGTGAGTCGATGGGTAACAGGGAAAAACTGTTTTTT. Protein: CASSESMGNREKLFF.

This clone was recorded once. The chain uses TRBV5-5 and TRBJ2-4, with 7 bases that match TRBD1. Germline V CDR1 and CDR2: SGHKS, YYEKEE (reference sequence). This CDR3 spans 14 amino acids. Trimming removed 2 bases from V and 8 bases from J; junction bases left unmatched: 7. The CDR3 DNA reads as TGTGCCAGCAGCTTACAGGGGAACGATGACATTCAGTACTTC. This translates into CASSLQGNDDIQYF.

The chain has TRBV11-3 and TRBJ2-1; D gene ambiguous. This CDR3 spans 16 amino acids. The V and J ends lost 5 bases and 0 bases respectively, with 14 bases between them. CDR1 and CDR2 (germline): SGHNT, YENEEA. In nucleotides, the CDR3 is TGTGCCAGCAGCCTCCGACTGTCTTCCTCCTACAATGAGCAGTTCTTC. It specifies CASSLRLSSSYNEQFF.

The chain employs TRBV30 and TRBJ1-6; 8 bases are shared with TRBD1. The CDR3 sequence is 17 residues long. The ends lost 0 bases at V and 7 bases at J; junction bases unmatched: 11. The germline V gene has CDR1 GTSNPN and CDR2 SVGIG (reference sequence). CDR3 region: CAWSVRHRTGLNSPLHF. Here the CDR3 DNA reads TGTGCCTGGAGTGTACGCCACCGGACAGGGTTGAATTCACCCCTCCACTTT.

This chain's CDR3 is CASSPTGTGGLGNYGYTF. Here the CDR3 DNA reads TGTGCCAGCTCACCAACCGGGACAGGGGGACTTGGTAACTATGGCTACACCTTC. The chain uses TRBV18 and TRBJ1-2; 11 positions agree with TRBD1. Germline values: CDR1 KGHSH, CDR2 LQKENI. The CDR3 runs 18 residues. Losses at the gene ends were 2 bases for V and 1 base for J; bases not matched to a gene: 9.

V and J are TRBV4-1 and TRBJ1-5; D possibly corresponds to TRBD1 (6 bases). Trimming stripped 1 base from V and 2 bases from J, with 15 bases between. CDR3 length: 17 amino acids. CDR1 MGHRA and CDR2 YSYEKL come from the germline V gene. CDR3 residues: CASSQVARRQGNQPQHF. CDR3 DNA sequence: TGCGCCAGCAGCCAAGTAGCTCGGCGACAGGGCAATCAGCCCCAGCATTTT.

The rearrangement uses TRBV4-1 and TRBJ2-7, with 7 bases that match TRBD1. The CDR3 totals 14 residues. V shed 1 base, J shed 3 bases, and the junction held 3 bases outside the gene matches. Germline V gene data show CDR1 as MGHRA and CDR2 as YSYEKL. The CDR3 sequence: CASSQVGQLYEQYF. In nucleotides, the CDR3 is TGCGCCAGCAGCCAAGTGGGACAGCTCTACGAGCAGTACTTC.